This T cell receptor beta chain stems from a study of CD8 T cells in Susac syndrome. This CDR3 contains 15 residues. Germline CDR1 reads SNHLY; CDR2 reads FYNNEI. Trimming removed 4 bases at V and 2 bases at J, with 9 bases between. CD8+ and CD4+ T cells taken from blood had their TCR beta sequenced. Negative isolation was used for CD8+ and CD4+ T cells and FACS enrichment for TEMRA cells. RNA amounts of about 0.5 to 1 ug underwent reverse transcription with random hexamers. TCRdb passed the immunoSEQ multiplex PCR reads through MiXCR, listing each CDR3 protein once. Found here are more than 150,000 distinct CDR3 sequences, around 94% of them singletons; the top ten hold under 0.15%.

This sequence originates from a human donor in good health. Source material: CD4+ T cells from PBMCs. J is TRBJ2-6 and V is TRBV2; D not resolved. DNA for the CDR3: TGTGCCAGCAGTGTTGGGCAGGCTGGGGCCAACGTCCTGACTTTC. Its protein product is CASSVGQAGANVLTF.